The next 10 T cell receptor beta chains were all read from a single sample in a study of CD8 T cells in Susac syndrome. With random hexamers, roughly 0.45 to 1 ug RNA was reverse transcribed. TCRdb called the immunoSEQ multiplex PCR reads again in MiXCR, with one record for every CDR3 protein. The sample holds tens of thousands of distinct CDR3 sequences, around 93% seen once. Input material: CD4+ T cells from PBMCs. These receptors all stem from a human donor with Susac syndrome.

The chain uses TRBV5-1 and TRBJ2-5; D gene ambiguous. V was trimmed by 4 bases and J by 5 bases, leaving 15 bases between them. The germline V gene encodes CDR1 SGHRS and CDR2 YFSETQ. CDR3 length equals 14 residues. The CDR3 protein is CASSDPLGRETQYF. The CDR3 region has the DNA TGCGCCAGCAGCGACCCGCTAGGGCGGGAGACCCAGTACTTC.

This CDR3 is CSATGQARNQPQHF. DNA of the CDR3: TGCAGTGCTACGGGACAGGCCCGCAATCAGCCCCAGCATTTT. V is TRBV20-1 and J is TRBJ1-5; 8 bases align to TRBD1. Losses at the gene ends were 4 bases for V and 2 bases for J; bases not matched to a gene: 4. CDR3 length equals 14 residues. Germline lookup yields CDR1 DFQATT and CDR2 SNEGSKA (reference sequence).

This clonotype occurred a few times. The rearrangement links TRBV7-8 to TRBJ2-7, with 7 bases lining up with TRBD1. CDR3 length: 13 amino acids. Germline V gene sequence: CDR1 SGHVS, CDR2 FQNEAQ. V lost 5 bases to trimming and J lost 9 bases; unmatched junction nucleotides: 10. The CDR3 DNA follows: TGTGCCAGCAGCACGGACAGGACCGGGCCGCAGTACTTC. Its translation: CASSTDRTGPQYF.

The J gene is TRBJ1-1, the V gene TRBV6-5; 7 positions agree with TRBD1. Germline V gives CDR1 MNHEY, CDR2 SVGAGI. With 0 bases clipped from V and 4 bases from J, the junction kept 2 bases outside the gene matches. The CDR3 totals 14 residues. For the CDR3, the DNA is TGTGCCAGCAGTTACTCTGACAGGGTCACTGAAGCTTTCTTT. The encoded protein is CASSYSDRVTEAFF.

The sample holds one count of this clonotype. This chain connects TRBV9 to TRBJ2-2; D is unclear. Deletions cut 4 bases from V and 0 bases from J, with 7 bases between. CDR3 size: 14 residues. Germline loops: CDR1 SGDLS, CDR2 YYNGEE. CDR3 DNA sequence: TGTGCCAGCAGCTATCAGACGAACACCGGGGAGCTGTTTTTT. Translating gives CASSYQTNTGELFF.

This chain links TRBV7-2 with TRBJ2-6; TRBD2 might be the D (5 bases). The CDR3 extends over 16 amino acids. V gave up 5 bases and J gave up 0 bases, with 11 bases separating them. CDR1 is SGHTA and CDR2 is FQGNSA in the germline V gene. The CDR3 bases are TGTGCCAGCAGCCCCGGAGGAAACTCTGGGGCCAACGTCCTGACTTTC. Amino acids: CASSPGGNSGANVLTF.

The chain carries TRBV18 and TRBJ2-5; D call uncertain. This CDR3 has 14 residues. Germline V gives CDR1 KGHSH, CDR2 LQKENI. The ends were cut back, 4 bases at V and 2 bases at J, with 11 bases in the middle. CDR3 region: CASSLGNEQETQYF. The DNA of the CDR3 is TGTGCCAGCTCACTTGGTAACGAACAAGAGACCCAGTACTTC.

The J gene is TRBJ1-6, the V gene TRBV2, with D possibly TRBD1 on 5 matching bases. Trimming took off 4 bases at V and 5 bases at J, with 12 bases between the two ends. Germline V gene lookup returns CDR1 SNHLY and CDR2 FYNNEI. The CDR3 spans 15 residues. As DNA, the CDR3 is TGTGCCAGCAGTGCTTTCCAGGGTAATAATTCACCCCTCCACTTT. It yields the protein CASSAFQGNNSPLHF.

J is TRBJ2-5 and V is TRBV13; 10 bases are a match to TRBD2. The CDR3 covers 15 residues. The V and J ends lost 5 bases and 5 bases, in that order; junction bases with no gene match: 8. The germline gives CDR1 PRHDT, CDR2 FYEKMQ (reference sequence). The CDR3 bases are TGTGCCAGCAGCCTCCGACTAGCGGGTCGGGAGACCCAGTACTTC. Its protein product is CASSLRLAGRETQYF.

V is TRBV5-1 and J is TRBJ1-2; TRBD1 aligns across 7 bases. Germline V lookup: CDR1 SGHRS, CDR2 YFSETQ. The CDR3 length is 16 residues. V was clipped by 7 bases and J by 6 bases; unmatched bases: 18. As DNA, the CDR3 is TGCGCCAGCTCAATCCTCCCATCGGGACAGATAGATGGCTACACCTTC. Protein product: CASSILPSGQIDGYTF. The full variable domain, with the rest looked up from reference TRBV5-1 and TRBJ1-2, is KAGVTQTPRYLIKTRGQQVTLSCSPISGHRSVSWYQQTPGQGLQFLFEYFSETQRNKGNFPGRFSGRQFSNSRSEMNVSTLELGDSALYLCASSILPSGQIDGYTFGSGTRLTVV.